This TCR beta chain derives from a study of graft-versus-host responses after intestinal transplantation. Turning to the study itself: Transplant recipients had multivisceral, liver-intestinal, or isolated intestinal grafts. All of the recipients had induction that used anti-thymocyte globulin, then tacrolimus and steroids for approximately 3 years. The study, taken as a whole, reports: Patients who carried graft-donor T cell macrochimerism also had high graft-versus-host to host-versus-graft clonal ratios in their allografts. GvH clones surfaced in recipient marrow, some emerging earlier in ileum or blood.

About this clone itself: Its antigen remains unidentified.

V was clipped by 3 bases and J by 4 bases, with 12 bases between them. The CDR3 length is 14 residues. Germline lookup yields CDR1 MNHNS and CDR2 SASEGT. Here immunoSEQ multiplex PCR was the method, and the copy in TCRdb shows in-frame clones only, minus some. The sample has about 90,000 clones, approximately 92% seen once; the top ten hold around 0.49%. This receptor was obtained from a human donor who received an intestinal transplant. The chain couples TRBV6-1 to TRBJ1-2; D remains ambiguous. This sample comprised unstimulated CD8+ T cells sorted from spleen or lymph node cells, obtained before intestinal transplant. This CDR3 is CASSEPPVPYGYTF. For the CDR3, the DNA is TGTGCCAGCAGTGAGCCGCCGGTACCCTATGGCTACACCTTC.